This T cell receptor beta chain is from a study of cytomegalovirus exposure and HLA in healthy donors. Study information: HLA-typed donors contributed some 77 million unique TCRs, which were held in an early data release.

As concerns this clone: Its target is not known.

General observations from the study: Within a later analysis, the majority of CMV-associated TCR beta chains appeared HLA-restricted. Later analysis demonstrated an association between a missense DCLRE1C variant and TCR beta V- and J-gene trimming. It was only CMV serostatus that was available as immune exposure information.

CDR1 is SQVTM, CDR2 ANQGSEA, per germline. This CDR3 has 14 amino acids. The PCR used 60 Vbeta and 13 Jbeta primers. Profiled with immunoSEQ multiplex PCR; TCRdb holds only in-frame clones, not every one. The sample table includes 200,000 to 250,000 clones. V is TRBV29-1 and J is TRBJ2-5; D is perhaps TRBD2 (6 bases). The J call may be faulty, since TRBJ2-7 better matches the DNA end. The sequenced sample consisted of PBMCs. The receptor was isolated from a woman aged 25 to 39 in good health and CMV-seropositive. CDR3 protein: CSVISPDYLYEQYF. CDR3 sequence (DNA): TGCAGCGTTATTTCGCCGGACTACCTCTACGAGCAGTACTTC.